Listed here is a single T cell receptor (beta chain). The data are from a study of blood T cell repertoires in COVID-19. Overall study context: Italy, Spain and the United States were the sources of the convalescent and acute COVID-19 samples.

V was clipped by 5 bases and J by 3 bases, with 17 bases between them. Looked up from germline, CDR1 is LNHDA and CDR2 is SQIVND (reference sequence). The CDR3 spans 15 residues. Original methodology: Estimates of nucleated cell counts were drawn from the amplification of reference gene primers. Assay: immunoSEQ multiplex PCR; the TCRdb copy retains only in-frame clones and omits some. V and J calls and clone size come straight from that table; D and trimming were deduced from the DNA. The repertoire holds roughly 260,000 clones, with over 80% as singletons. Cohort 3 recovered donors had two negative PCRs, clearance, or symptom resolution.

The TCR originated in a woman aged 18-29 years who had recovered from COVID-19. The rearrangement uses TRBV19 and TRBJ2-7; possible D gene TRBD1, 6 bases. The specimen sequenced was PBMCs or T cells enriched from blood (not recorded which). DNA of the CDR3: TGTGCCAGTAGTCCTGACTGGGACACGCTCTACGAGCAGTACTTC. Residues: CASSPDWDTLYEQYF. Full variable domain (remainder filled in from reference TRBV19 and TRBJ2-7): DGGITQSPKYLFRKEGQNVTLSCEQNLNHDAMYWYRQDPGQGLRLIYYSQIVNDFQKGDIAEGYSVSREKKESFPLTVTSAQKNPTAFYLCASSPDWDTLYEQYFGPGTRLTVT.